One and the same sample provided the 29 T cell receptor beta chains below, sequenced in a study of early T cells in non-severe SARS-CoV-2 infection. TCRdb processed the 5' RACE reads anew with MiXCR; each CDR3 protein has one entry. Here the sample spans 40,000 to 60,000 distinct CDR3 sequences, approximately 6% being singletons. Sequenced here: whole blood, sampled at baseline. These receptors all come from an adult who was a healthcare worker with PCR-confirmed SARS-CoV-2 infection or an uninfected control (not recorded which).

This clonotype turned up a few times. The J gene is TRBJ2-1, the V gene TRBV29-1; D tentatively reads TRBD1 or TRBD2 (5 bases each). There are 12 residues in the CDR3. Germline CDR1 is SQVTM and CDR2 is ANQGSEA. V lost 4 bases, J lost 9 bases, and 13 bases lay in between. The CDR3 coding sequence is TGCAGCGTTGCACTGGGGGAGACTGAGCAGTTCTTC. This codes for CSVALGETEQFF.

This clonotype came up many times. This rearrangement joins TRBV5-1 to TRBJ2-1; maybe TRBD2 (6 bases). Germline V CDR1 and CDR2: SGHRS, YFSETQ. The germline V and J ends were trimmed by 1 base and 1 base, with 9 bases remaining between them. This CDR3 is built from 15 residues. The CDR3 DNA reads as TGCGCCAGCAGCTTGCCGCGGGGATCCTACAATGAGCAGTTCTTC. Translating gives CASSLPRGSYNEQFF. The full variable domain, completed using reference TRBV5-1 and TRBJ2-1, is KAGVTQTPRYLIKTRGQQVTLSCSPISGHRSVSWYQQTPGQGLQFLFEYFSETQRNKGNFPGRFSGRQFSNSRSEMNVSTLELGDSALYLCASSLPRGSYNEQFFGPGTRLTVL.

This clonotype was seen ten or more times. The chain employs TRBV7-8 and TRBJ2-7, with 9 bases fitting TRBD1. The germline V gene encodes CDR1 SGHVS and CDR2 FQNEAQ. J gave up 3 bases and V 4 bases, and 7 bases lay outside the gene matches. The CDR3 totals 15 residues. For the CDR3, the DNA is TGTGCCAGCAGCTCAACCGGGACAGGGATCTACGAGCAGTACTTC. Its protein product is CASSSTGTGIYEQYF.

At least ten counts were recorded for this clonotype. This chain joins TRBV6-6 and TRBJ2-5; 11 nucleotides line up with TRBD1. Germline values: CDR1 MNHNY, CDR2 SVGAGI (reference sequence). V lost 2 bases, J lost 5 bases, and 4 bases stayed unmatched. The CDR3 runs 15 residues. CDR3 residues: CASSYSGTGGETQYF. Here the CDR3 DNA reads TGTGCCAGCAGTTACAGCGGGACAGGGGGGGAGACCCAGTACTTC.

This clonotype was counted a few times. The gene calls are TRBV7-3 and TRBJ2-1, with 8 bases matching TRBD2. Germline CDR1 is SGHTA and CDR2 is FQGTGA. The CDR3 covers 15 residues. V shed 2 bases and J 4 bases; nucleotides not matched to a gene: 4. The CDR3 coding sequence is TGTGCCAGCAGCTTAGCGGGAGGCACTTACAATGAGCAGTTCTTC. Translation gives CASSLAGGTYNEQFF.

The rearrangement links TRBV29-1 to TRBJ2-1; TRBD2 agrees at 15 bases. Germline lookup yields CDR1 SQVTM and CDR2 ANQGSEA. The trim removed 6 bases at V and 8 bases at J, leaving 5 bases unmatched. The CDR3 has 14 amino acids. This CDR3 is CSVWTSGRAYEQFF. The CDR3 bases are TGCAGCGTGTGGACTAGCGGGAGGGCTTATGAGCAGTTCTTC.

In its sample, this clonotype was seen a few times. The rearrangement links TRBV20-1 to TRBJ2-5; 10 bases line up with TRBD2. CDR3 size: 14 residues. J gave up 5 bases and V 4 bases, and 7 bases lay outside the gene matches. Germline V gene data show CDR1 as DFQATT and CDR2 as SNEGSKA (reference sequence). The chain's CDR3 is CSATELAGMETQYF. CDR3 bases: TGCAGTGCTACGGAACTAGCGGGAATGGAGACCCAGTACTTC.

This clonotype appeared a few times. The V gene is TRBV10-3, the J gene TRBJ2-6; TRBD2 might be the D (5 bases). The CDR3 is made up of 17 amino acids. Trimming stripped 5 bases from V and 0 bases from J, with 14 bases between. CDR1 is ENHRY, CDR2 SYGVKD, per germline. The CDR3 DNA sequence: TGTGCCATCAGTCCCTCACCCACTAGCTCTGGGGCCAACGTCCTGACTTTC. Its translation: CAISPSPTSSGANVLTF.

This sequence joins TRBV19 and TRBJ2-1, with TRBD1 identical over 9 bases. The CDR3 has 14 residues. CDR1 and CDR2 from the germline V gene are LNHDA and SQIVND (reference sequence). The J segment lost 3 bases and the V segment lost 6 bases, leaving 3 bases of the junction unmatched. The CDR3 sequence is CASSGQGSYNEQFF. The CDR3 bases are TGTGCCAGTAGCGGACAGGGGAGCTACAATGAGCAGTTCTTC. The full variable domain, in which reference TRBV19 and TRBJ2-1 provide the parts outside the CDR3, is DGGITQSPKYLFRKEGQNVTLSCEQNLNHDAMYWYRQDPGQGLRLIYYSQIVNDFQKGDIAEGYSVSREKKESFPLTVTSAQKNPTAFYLCASSGQGSYNEQFFGPGTRLTVL.

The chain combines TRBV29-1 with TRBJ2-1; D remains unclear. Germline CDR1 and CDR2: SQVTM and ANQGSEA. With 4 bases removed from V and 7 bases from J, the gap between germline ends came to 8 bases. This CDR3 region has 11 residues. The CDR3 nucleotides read TGCAGCGTTGCCCCCAAGAATGAGCAGTTCTTC. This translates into CSVAPKNEQFF.

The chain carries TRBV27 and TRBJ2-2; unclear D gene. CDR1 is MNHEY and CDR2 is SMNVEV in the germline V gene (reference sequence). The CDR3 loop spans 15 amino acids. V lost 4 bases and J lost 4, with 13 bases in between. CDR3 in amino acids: CASSSPSTVTGELFF. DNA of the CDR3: TGTGCCAGCAGTTCCCCATCGACCGTCACCGGGGAGCTGTTTTTT.

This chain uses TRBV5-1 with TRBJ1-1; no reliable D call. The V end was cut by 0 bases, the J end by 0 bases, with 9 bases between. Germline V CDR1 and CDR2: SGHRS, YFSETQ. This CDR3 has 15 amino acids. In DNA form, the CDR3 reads TGCGCCAGCAGCTTGGGTGGCCCTATGAACACTGAAGCTTTCTTT. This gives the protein CASSLGGPMNTEAFF.

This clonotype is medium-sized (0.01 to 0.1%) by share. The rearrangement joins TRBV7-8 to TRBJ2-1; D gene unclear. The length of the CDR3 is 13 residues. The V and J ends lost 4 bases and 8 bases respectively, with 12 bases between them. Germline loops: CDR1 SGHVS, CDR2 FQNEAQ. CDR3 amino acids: CASSYWRRDEQFF. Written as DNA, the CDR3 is TGTGCCAGCAGCTACTGGCGACGGGATGAGCAGTTCTTC.

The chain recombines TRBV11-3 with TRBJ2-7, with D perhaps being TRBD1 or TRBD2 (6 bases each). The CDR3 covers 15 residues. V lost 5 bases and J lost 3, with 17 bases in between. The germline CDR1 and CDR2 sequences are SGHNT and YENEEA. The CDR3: CASSQDTGAFYEQYF. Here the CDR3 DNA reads TGTGCCAGCAGCCAAGACACGGGGGCATTCTACGAGCAGTACTTC.

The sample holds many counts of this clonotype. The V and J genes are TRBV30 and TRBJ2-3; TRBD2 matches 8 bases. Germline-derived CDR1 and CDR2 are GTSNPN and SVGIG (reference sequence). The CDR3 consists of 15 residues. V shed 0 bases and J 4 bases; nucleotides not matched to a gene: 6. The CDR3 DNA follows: TGTGCCTGGAGTGTGGGGGCGGGAGGTGCAGATACGCAGTATTTT. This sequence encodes CAWSVGAGGADTQYF.

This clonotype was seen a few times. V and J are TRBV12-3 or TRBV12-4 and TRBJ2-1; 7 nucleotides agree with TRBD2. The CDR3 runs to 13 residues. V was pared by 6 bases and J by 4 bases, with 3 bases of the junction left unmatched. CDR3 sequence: CASSVSGYNEQFF. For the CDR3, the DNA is TGTGCCAGCAGCGTTAGCGGGTACAATGAGCAGTTCTTC.

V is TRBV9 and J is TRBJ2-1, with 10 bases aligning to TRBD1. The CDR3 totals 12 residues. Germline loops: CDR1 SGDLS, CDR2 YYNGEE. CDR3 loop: CATRTGGNEQFF. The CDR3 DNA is TGTGCGACCAGGACAGGGGGCAATGAGCAGTTCTTC. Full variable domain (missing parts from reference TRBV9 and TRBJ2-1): DSGVTQTPKHLITATGQRVTLRCSPRSGDLSVYWYQQSLDQGLQFLIQYYNGEERAKGNILERFSAQQFPDLHSELNLSSLELGDSALYFCATRTGGNEQFFGPGTRLTVL.

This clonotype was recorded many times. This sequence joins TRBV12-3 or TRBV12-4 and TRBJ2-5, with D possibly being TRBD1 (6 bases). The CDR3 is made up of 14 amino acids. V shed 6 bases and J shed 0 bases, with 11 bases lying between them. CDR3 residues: CASRRDRNQETQYF. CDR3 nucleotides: TGTGCCAGCAGGCGAGACAGGAACCAAGAGACCCAGTACTTC.

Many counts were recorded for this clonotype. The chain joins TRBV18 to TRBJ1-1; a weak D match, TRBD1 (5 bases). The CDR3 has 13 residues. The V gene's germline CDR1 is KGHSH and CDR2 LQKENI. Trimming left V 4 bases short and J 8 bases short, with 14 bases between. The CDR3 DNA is TGTGCCAGCTCACGAGCCGGGACGGAAGAAGCTTTCTTT. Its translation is CASSRAGTEEAFF.

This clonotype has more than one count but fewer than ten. CDR3: CSVDQRGYNEQFF. The CDR3 nucleotides are TGCAGCGTTGACCAGCGGGGCTACAATGAGCAGTTCTTC. The V gene is TRBV29-1, the J gene TRBJ2-1; 7 bases map to TRBD2. CDR3 length equals 13 residues. Germline lookup yields CDR1 SQVTM and CDR2 ANQGSEA. The trim removed 3 bases at V and 3 bases at J, leaving 2 bases unmatched.

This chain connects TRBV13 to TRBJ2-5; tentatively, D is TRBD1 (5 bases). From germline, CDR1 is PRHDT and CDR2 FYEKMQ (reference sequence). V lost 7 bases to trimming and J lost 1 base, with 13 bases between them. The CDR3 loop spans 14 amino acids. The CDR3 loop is CASTQTGFQETQYF. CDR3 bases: TGTGCCAGCACCCAAACAGGCTTCCAAGAGACCCAGTACTTC. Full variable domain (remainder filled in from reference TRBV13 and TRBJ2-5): AAGVIQSPRHLIKEKRETATLKCYPIPRHDTVYWYQQGPGQDPQFLISFYEKMQSDKGSIPDRFSAQQFSDYHSELNMSSLELGDSALYFCASTQTGFQETQYFGPGTRLLVL.

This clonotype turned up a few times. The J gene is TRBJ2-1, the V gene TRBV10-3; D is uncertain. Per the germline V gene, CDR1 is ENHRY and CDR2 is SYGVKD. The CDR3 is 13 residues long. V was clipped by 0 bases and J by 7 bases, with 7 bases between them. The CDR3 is CAISESGRNEQFF. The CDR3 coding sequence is TGTGCCATCAGTGAGTCGGGTCGTAATGAGCAGTTCTTC.

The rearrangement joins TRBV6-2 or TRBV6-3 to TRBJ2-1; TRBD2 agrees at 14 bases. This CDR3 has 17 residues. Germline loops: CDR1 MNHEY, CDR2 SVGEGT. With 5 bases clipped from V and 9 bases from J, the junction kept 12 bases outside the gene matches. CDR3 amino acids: CASSHPRTSGRRSEQFF. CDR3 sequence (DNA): TGTGCCAGCAGTCACCCCCGGACTAGCGGGAGGAGAAGTGAGCAGTTCTTC.

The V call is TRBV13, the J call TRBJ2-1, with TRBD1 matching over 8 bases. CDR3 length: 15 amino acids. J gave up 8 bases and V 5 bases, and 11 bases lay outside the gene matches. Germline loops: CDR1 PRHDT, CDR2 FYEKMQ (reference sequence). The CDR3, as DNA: TGTGCCAGCAGCGGCAGGACAGGGAGACTCGATGAGCAGTTCTTC. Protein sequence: CASSGRTGRLDEQFF. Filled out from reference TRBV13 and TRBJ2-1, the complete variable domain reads AAGVIQSPRHLIKEKRETATLKCYPIPRHDTVYWYQQGPGQDPQFLISFYEKMQSDKGSIPDRFSAQQFSDYHSELNMSSLELGDSALYFCASSGRTGRLDEQFFGPGTRLTVL.

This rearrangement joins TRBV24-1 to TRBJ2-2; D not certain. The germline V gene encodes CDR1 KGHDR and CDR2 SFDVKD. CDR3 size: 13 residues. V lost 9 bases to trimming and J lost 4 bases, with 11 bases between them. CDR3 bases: TGTGCCACCTCCGGCAGGAGCACCGGGGAGCTGTTTTTT. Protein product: CATSGRSTGELFF.

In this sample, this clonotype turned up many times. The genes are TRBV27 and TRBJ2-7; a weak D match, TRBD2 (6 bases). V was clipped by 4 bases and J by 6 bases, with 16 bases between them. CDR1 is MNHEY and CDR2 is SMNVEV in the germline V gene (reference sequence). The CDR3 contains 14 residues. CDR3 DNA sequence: TGTGCCAGCAGTTATAAGGGAGGAATTGTCGAGCAGTACTTC. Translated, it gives CASSYKGGIVEQYF.

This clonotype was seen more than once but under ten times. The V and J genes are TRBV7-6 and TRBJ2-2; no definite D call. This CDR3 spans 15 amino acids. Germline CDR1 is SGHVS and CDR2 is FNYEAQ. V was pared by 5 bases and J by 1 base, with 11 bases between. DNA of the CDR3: TGTGCCAGCAGCCACATGACGGAGAACACCGGGGAGCTGTTTTTT. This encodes CASSHMTENTGELFF.

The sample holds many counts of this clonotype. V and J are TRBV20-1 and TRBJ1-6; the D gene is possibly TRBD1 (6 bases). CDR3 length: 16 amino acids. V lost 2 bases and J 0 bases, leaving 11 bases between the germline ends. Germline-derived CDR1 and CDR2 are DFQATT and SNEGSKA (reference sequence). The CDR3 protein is CSARPGQSSYNSPLHF. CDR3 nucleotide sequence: TGCAGTGCTAGACCCGGACAGAGCTCCTATAATTCACCCCTCCACTTT.

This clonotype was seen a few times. The CDR3 DNA is TGCGCCAGCAGCCAAGAGGGCCGAGACAGCTCTGGGGCCAACGTCCTGACTTTC. Its translation is CASSQEGRDSSGANVLTF. The J gene is TRBJ2-6, the V gene TRBV4-1; D is perhaps TRBD1 (5 bases). The CDR3 covers 18 residues. Trimming left V 0 bases short and J 0 bases short, with 12 bases between. Per germline, CDR1 MGHRA and CDR2 YSYEKL.